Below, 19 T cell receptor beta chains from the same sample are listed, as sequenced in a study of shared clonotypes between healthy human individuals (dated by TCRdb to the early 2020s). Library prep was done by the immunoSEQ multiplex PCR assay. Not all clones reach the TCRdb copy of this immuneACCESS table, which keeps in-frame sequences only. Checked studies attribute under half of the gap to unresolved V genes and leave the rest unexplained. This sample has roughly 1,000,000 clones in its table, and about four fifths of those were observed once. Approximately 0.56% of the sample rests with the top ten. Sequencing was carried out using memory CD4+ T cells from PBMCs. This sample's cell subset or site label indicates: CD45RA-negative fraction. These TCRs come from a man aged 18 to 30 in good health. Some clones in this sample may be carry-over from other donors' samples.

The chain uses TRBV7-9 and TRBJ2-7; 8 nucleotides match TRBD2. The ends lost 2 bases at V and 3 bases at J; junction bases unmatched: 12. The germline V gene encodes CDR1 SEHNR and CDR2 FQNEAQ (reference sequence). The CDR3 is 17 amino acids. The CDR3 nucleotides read TGTGCCAGCAGCTTAAATTTTATCGAGCGGGAGAGCTACGAGCAGTACTTC. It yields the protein CASSLNFIERESYEQYF.

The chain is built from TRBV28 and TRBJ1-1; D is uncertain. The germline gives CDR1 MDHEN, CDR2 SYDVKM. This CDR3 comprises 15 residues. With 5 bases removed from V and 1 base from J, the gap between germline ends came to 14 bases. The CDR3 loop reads CASSPLGVQNTEAFF. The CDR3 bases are TGTGCCAGCAGTCCCCTCGGTGTCCAGAACACTGAAGCTTTCTTT.

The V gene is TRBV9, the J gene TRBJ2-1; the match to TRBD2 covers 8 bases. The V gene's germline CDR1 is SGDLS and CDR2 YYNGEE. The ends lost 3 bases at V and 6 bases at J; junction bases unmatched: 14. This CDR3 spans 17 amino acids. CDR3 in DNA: TGTGCCAGCAGCGCGAAAAAACTAGCGGAGAATATCAATGAGCAGTTCTTC. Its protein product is CASSAKKLAENINEQFF.

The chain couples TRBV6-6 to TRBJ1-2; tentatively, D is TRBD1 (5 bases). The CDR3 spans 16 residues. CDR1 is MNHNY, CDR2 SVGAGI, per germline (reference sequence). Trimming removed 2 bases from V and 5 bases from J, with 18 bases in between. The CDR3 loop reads CASSYGEGRHTYGYTF. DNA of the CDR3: TGTGCCAGCAGTTACGGTGAGGGGAGGCACACATATGGCTACACCTTC.

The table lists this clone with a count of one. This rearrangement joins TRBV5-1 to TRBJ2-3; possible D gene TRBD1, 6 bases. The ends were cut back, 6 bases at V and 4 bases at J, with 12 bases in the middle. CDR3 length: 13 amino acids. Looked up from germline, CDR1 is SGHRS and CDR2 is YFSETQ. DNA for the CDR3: TGCGCCAGCACTCTACAGGGTGCAGATACGCAGTATTTT. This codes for CASTLQGADTQYF.

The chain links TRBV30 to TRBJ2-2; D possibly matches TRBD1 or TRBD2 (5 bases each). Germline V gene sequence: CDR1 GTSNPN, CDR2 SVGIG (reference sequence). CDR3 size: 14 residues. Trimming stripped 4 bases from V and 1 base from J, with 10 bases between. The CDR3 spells CAWTEGQNTGELFF. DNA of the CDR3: TGTGCCTGGACCGAGGGGCAGAACACCGGGGAGCTGTTTTTT.

The DNA for the CDR3 is TGCGCCAGCAGTTTCTCAGGGGAGAGGGGCTACACCTTC. It translates to CASSFSGERGYTF. This chain uses TRBV5-1 with TRBJ1-2, with D possibly TRBD1 on 6 matching bases. This CDR3 is built from 13 residues. The V end was cut by 5 bases, the J end by 8 bases, with 16 bases between. Per germline, CDR1 SGHRS and CDR2 YFSETQ.

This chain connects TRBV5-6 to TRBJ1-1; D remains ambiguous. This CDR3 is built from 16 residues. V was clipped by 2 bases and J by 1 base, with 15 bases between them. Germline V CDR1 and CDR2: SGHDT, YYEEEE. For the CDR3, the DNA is TGTGCCAGCAGCTTCTGGACGGGAGTGGGGAACACTGAAGCTTTCTTT. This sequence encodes CASSFWTGVGNTEAFF.

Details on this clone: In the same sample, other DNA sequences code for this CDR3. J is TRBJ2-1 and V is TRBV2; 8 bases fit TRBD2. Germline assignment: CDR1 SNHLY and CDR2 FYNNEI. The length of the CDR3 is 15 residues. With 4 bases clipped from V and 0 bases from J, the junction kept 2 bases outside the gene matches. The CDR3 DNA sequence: TGTGCCAGCAGTGCAAGCGGGAGCTCCTACAATGAGCAGTTCTTC. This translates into CASSASGSSYNEQFF.

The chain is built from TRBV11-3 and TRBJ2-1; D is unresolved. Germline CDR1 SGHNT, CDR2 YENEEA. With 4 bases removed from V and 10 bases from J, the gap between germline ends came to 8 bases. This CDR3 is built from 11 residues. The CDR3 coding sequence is TGTGCCAGCAGCTCGACCGCGGAGCAGTTCTTC. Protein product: CASSSTAEQFF.

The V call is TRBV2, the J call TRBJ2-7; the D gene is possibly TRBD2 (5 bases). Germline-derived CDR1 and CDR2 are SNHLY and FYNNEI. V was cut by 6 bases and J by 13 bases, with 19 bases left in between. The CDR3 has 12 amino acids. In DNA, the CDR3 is TGTGCCAGCAGCCTTGCCCCGGAGGTTGGATACTTC. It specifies CASSLAPEVGYF.

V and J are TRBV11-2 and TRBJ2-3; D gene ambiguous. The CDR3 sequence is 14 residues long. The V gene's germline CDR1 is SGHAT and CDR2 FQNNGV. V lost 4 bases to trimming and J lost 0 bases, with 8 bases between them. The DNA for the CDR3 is TGTGCCAGCAGCTACCACGACAGCACAGATACGCAGTATTTT. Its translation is CASSYHDSTDTQYF. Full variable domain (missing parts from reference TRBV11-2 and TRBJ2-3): EAGVAQSPRYKIIEKRQSVAFWCNPISGHATLYWYQQILGQGPKLLIQFQNNGVVDDSQLPKDRFSAERLKGVDSTLKIQPAKLEDSAVYLCASSYHDSTDTQYFGPGTRLTVL.

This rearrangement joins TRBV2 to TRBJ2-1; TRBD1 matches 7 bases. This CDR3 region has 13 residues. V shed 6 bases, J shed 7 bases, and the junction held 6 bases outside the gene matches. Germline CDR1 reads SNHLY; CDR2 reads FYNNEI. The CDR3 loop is CASRTTGDNEQFF. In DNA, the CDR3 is TGTGCCAGCAGAACAACAGGGGATAATGAGCAGTTCTTC.

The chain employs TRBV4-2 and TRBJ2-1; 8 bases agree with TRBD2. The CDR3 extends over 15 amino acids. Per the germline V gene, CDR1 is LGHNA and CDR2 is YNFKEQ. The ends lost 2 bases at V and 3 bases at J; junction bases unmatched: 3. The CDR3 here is CASSQTLAGYNEQFF. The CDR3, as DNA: TGTGCCAGCAGCCAAACCCTAGCGGGCTACAATGAGCAGTTCTTC.

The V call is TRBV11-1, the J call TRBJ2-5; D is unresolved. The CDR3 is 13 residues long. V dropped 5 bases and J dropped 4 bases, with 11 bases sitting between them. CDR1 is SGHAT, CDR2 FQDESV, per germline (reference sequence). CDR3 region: CASSLGVAETQYF. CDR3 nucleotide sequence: TGTGCCAGCAGCCTCGGAGTTGCAGAGACCCAGTACTTC. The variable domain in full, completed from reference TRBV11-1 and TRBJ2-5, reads EAEVAQSPRYKITEKSQAVAFWCDPISGHATLYWYRQILGQGPELLVQFQDESVVDDSQLPKDRFSAERLKGVDSTLKIQPAELGDSAMYLCASSLGVAETQYFGPGTRLLVL.

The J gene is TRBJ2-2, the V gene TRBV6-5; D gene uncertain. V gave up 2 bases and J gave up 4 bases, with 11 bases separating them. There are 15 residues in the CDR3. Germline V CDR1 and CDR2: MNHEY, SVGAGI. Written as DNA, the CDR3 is TGTGCCAGCAGTTACAGTCCCGGGTTCACCGGGGAGCTGTTTTTT. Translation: CASSYSPGFTGELFF.

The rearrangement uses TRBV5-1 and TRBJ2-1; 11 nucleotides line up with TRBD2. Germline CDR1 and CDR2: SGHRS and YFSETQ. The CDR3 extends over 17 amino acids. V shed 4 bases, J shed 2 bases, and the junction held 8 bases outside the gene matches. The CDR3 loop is CASSINLLAGAYNEQFF. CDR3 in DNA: TGCGCCAGCAGCATAAACTTACTAGCGGGAGCCTACAATGAGCAGTTCTTC.

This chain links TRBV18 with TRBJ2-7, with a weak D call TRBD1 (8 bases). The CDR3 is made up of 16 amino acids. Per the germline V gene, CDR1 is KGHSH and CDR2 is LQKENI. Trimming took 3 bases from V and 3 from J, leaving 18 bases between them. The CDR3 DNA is TGTGCCAGCTCACCTTACAGGGGGGGAAGGGGCTACGAGCAGTACTTC. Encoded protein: CASSPYRGGRGYEQYF.

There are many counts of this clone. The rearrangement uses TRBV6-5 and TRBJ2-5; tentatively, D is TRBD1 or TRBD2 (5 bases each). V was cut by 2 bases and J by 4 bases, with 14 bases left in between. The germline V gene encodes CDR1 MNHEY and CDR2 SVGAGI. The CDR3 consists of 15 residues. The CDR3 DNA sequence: TGTGCCAGCAGTTACCTCGGGACGTTACCAGAGACCCAGTACTTC. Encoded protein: CASSYLGTLPETQYF.